The rows below give T cell receptor beta chains drawn from one sample of a study of cytomegalovirus exposure and HLA in healthy donors. TCRdb keeps only in-frame clones here, not all; method: immunoSEQ multiplex PCR. Of about 150,000 clones detected, around 72% appear once; the ten largest clones hold about 1.3%. The sequenced sample consisted of PBMCs. These receptors came from a man younger than 30 in good health and CMV-seronegative. CDR3s include the opening cysteine and the closing phenylalanine or tryptophan. Fields, in order: J gene, clone size, V gene, D gene, CDR3 DNA, CDR3 protein. A D gene is named only where the DNA matches it firmly. Size is omitted from some rows. Given values are once, few, many or a class for expanded clones.

>TRBJ2-1|-|TRBV9|TRBD2
TGTGCCAGCAGTTCGAGACTAGCGGGGTACAATGAGCAGTTCTTC
CASSSRLAGYNEQFF
>TRBJ1-1|-|TRBV10-2|TRBD1
TGCGCCAGCAGTGAGTTACAGGGGACTGAAGCTTTCTTT
CASSELQGTEAFF
>TRBJ2-7|-|TRBV19|-
TGTGCCAGTAGCCGGGACTTCTTCTGGGAGCAGTACTTC
CASSRDFFWEQYF
>TRBJ2-7|-|TRBV13|-
TGTGCCAGCAGTCGGGGAGACTCCTACGAGCAGTACTTC
CASSRGDSYEQYF
>TRBJ2-5|-|TRBV7-2|TRBD2
TGTGCCAGCAGCCCACTGGAGCGGCGGGAGCAGGAGACCCAGTACTTC
CASSPLERREQETQYF
>TRBJ1-5|once|TRBV19|TRBD1
TGTGCCAGTAGTCGGCAGGGGGCTAGCAATCAGCCCCAGCATTTT
CASSRQGASNQPQHF
>TRBJ2-5|-|TRBV7-9|-
TGTGCCAGCAGCTTAATCGGGGAGACCCAGTACTTC
CASSLIGETQYF
>TRBJ2-2|-|TRBV4-3|-
TGCGCCAGCAGCCAAGAAAGGGAGGGGGGAATGTGGGTCTCGGGGGAGCTGTTTTTT
CASSQEREGGMWVSGELFF
>TRBJ1-2|-|TRBV27|TRBD1
TGTGCCAGCAGCTACACGGGAGGGGGCGACGGCTACACCTTC
CASSYTGGGDGYTF
>TRBJ2-2|-|TRBV6-6|-
TGTGCCAGCAGTCCAGGGGTGGACGGGGAGCTGTTTTTT
CASSPGVDGELFF
>TRBJ2-7|-|TRBV7-2|TRBD2
TGTGCCAGCAGCCCCTGGGCTAGCGGGAGGTTGATGGGGATCTACGAGCAGTACTTC
CASSPWASGRLMGIYEQYF
>TRBJ2-7|once|TRBV19|TRBD1
TGTGCCACCAGACAGGGGACCAGTTACGAGCAGTACTTC
CATRQGTSYEQYF
>TRBJ2-7|-|TRBV4-3|-
TGCGCCAGCAGCCAACTAGCCTCGGGGTTTTCATACGAGCAGTACTTC
CASSQLASGFSYEQYF
>TRBJ2-2|-|TRBV6-5|-
TGTGCCAGCAGTACCCTGGACGGGGCCGGGGAGCTGTTTTTT
CASSTLDGAGELFF
>TRBJ1-2|-|TRBV27|-
TGTGCCAGCAGAGCTTCCGTCCGGGGGGGCTACACCTTC
CASRASVRGGYTF
>TRBJ2-5|-|TRBV19|-
TGTGCCAGTAGTATAGGGAGGAGAGAGACCCAGTACTTC
CASSIGRRETQYF
>TRBJ2-2|-|TRBV7-2|TRBD2
TGTGCCAGCAGCTTAGGGGCTAGCGGGAGAACCGGGGAGCTGTTTTTT
CASSLGASGRTGELFF
>TRBJ2-7|-|TRBV21-1|-
TGTGCCAGCAGCAGAGGGGGGACTAGCGGAGCTACCGATTCCTACGAGCAGTACTTC
CASSRGGTSGATDSYEQYF
>TRBJ2-3|-|TRBV4-2|-
TGTGCCAGCAGCCAAGATTTCCATTGGCAGGGCGGCGGGGTCGATACGCAGTATTTT
CASSQDFHWQGGGVDTQYF
>TRBJ2-2|-|TRBV5-6|-
TGTGCCAGCGGCGGACAGTTGGGAATTGTCGGGGAGCTGTTTTTT
CASGGQLGIVGELFF
>TRBJ2-1|-|TRBV5-1|TRBD2
TGCGCCAGCAGCCCCGGGGGGAGTTGGAATGAGCAGTTCTTC
CASSPGGSWNEQFF
>TRBJ2-3|-|TRBV9|TRBD1
TGTGCCAGCACCCGAGGGGGCCCAGATACGCAGTATTTT
CASTRGGPDTQYF
>TRBJ2-3|-|TRBV5-8|TRBD1
TGTGCCAGCAGCTGGACAGGGGGTATCACAGATACGCAGTATTTT
CASSWTGGITDTQYF
>TRBJ2-3|-|TRBV9|-
TGTGCCAGCAGCTCCACCGGGACTCACCAGCCAGATACGCAGTATTTT
CASSSTGTHQPDTQYF
>TRBJ2-5|few|TRBV7-8|-
TGTGCCAGCAGCCCACGGGAGACCCAGTACTTC
CASSPRETQYF
>TRBJ1-2|-|TRBV10-3|TRBD1
TGTGCCATCAGTGGGACAGGAGTAAACTATGGCTACACCTTC
CAISGTGVNYGYTF
>TRBJ2-7|-|TRBV4-3|TRBD2
TGCGCCAGCAGCCAAGAACTAGCGTCTACTAGCTCCTACGAGCAGTACTTC
CASSQELASTSSYEQYF
>TRBJ1-3|few|TRBV27|TRBD1
TGTGCCAGCAGTCCGACAGGGGGAAACACCATATATTTT
CASSPTGGNTIYF
>TRBJ1-2|-|TRBV4-1|-
TGCGCCAGCAGCCAAATACAGGAATATTATGGCTACACCTTC
CASSQIQEYYGYTF
>TRBJ2-3|-|TRBV10-3|-
TGTGCCACCCTCGGGGGACTTGACTGGGCAGATACGCAGTATTTT
CATLGGLDWADTQYF
>TRBJ2-7|-|TRBV10-3|TRBD1
TGTGCCACACGACAGGGGAAGCACGAGCAGTACTTC
CATRQGKHEQYF
>TRBJ2-7|-|TRBV9|-
TGTGCCAGCAGCGTAGATGGGGGGTACGAGCAGTACTTC
CASSVDGGYEQYF
>TRBJ2-1|-|TRBV9|TRBD2
TGTGCCAGCAGCGTAGTGTCCATTGGGAGGGCCAATGAGCAGTTCTTC
CASSVVSIGRANEQFF
>TRBJ2-5|-|TRBV7-6|-
TGTGCCAGCAGGCTCCTAATAGAAGAGACCCAGTACTTC
CASRLLIEETQYF
>TRBJ2-3|-|TRBV5-4|TRBD2
TGTGCCAGCAGCACTAGCGGGAGGGGCACAGATACGCAGTATTTT
CASSTSGRGTDTQYF
>TRBJ2-3|few|TRBV6-4|TRBD2
TGTGCCAGCAGTTTACTAGCGGGAGGCCCAGATACGCAGTATTTT
CASSLLAGGPDTQYF
>TRBJ2-1|-|TRBV5-4|TRBD2
TGTGCCAGCAGCCAACGATCTAGCGGGAGGCCGGGGGAGCAGTTCTTC
CASSQRSSGRPGEQFF
>TRBJ2-7|-|TRBV6-5|-
TGTGCCAGCAGTTACTGGACAGATACCCCTTCCTACGAGCAGTACTTC
CASSYWTDTPSYEQYF
>TRBJ2-7|-|TRBV5-6|TRBD2
TGTGCCAGCAGTCGCGGTGGGGGGGAGAGAGCTTACGAGCAGTACTTC
CASSRGGGERAYEQYF
>TRBJ1-4|-|TRBV10-1|-
TGCGCCACCCCTCAGGGTTTCTATGGGGTTAATGAAAAACTGTTTTTT
CATPQGFYGVNEKLFF
>TRBJ2-3|-|TRBV6-5|TRBD2
TGTGCCAGCAGTTACGGGGGGGGAACAGATACGCAGTATTTT
CASSYGGGTDTQYF
>TRBJ1-4|-|TRBV11-2|TRBD1
TGTGCCAGCAGCCACTCCGGGACAGGCGTCTTGAGAGGACTGTTTTTT
CASSHSGTGVLRGLFF
>TRBJ2-2|-|TRBV9|TRBD1
TGTGCCAGCAGCCAGGGACAGGGCCACACCGGGGAGCTGTTTTTT
CASSQGQGHTGELFF
>TRBJ1-5|once|TRBV18|-
TGTGCCAGCTCACCAGAGGGCCCACCACAGCCCCAGCATTTT
CASSPEGPPQPQHF
>TRBJ2-5|few|TRBV10-3|-
TGTGCCATCGCCCCAGTGGTCGGGGAGACCCAGTACTTC
CAIAPVVGETQYF
>TRBJ1-1|once|TRBV5-1|TRBD1
TGCGCCAGCAGCTTGGGCGGCAGGGGGCACGGGACTGAAGCTTTCTTT
CASSLGGRGHGTEAFF
>TRBJ2-3|-|TRBV6-6|-
TGTGCCAGCAAGTCGGCGGGGGCCAAAACAGATACGCAGTATTTT
CASKSAGAKTDTQYF
>TRBJ2-3|-|TRBV5-6|TRBD1
TGTGCCAGTGGAAGCCGGGACAGGGGTCTCACAGATACGCAGTATTTT
CASGSRDRGLTDTQYF
>TRBJ2-7|-|TRBV6-5|-
TGTGCCAGCAGTTACTCGAGGTCAGGGTACGAGCAGTACTTC
CASSYSRSGYEQYF
>TRBJ2-3|-|TRBV9|-
TGTGCCAGCAGCGTAGCGGATACGCAGTATTTT
CASSVADTQYF
>TRBJ1-4|-|TRBV6-5|-
TGTGCCAGCAGTTTACAGGGAAGCGGTGAAAAACTGTTTTTT
CASSLQGSGEKLFF
>TRBJ2-7|-|TRBV11-2|-
TGTGCCAGCAGCTCGGAATCGGGAGCCGACCACGAGCAGTACTTC
CASSSESGADHEQYF
>TRBJ2-6|-|TRBV19|TRBD1
TGTGCCAGTAGTATCATAATATATCGGGGACAGGGCCACTCTGGGGCCAACGTCCTGACTTTC
CASSIIIYRGQGHSGANVLTF
>TRBJ2-4|-|TRBV7-2|TRBD2
TGTGCCAGCAGCAAAATAGCGGGAGTGGCCAAAAACATTCAGTACTTC
CASSKIAGVAKNIQYF
>TRBJ2-1|-|TRBV7-9|TRBD1
TGTGCCAGCACCCCCGAGGGGGCATACTACAATGAGCAGTTCTTC
CASTPEGAYYNEQFF
>TRBJ2-3|once|TRBV5-1|TRBD2
TGCGCCAGCAGCTTAGGGCTAGCGGGCTCTGCGTTGGGCGATACGCAGTATTTT
CASSLGLAGSALGDTQYF
>TRBJ2-5|few|TRBV19|-
TGTGCCAGTAGTATCGTCACAGGGCGGGAAGAGACCCAGTACTTC
CASSIVTGREETQYF